This T cell receptor beta chain was documented in a study of shared clonotypes between healthy human individuals (dated by TCRdb to about 2020). Study-wide context: Two women and three men aged 18 to 49 years were included in the cohort. Libraries were prepared and TCR repertoires were sequenced by different laboratories using diverse techniques, in order to increase sequencing depth and limit assay-specific biases. Per donor, three plates each were used for CD4 naive and CD4 memory, two for CD8 naive, and one for CD8 memory. Blood TCR repertoires of about five healthy adults were deeply sequenced to estimate repertoire size and the extent of clonotype sharing between individuals. Each donor's leukapheresis produced roughly between roughly 0.85 and 10 billion PBMCs.

Healthy HIV-negative adults with no recently reported acute infections or vaccinations were included as donors. Every donor was a Caucasian adult residing in Nashville, Tennessee, USA. CD4+ T cells were enriched through magnetic negative selection, after which naive cells were positively selected on CD45RA and the remaining negative fraction served as the memory subset. Blood was collected by leukapheresis, and PBMCs were isolated by Ficoll-Histopaque density gradient centrifugation and then cryopreserved in liquid nitrogen vapor phase. Analytical flow cytometry was used to check the purity and quantity of each magnetically sorted T cell population. Genomic DNA was isolated from every sorted fraction and measured by UV absorbance on a Nanodrop 2000c. At the junction V is shortened by 5 bases and J by 5 bases, with 13 bases in between. The CDR1 and CDR2 encoded by the germline V gene are SGHTA and FQGNSA. Including the terminal cysteine and phenylalanine, the CDR3 comprises 13 residues. Just the 39-base CDR3 DNA is kept, in frame starting at base 1.

Points the paper makes about the study in general: Across four donors, approximately 4.6% of naive CD4, roughly 3.5% of naive CD8, approximately 2.5% of memory CD4, and 0.4% of memory CD8 clonotypes were shared. Only blood was sampled, and tissue TCR repertoires likely differ from those in blood. Compared with non-shared clonotypes, the clonotypes found in all four sorted-subset donors had higher generation probabilities. Based on pairwise subsampling, the degree of clonotype sharing among donors was expected to be affected by sequencing depth. Incomplete sequencing was indicated by rarefaction of sorted-subset datasets, despite the large sequencing depth. The small number of donors limited the genetic and exposure-history diversity represented. Naive subsets generally had larger estimated clonotype richness than memory subsets.

Using the deep immunoSEQ assay, TCR CDR3 regions were amplified from genomic DNA by multiplex PCR. For each cell subset, the extracted genomic DNA was distributed evenly across all wells of several immunoSEQ 96-well plates, and each plate served as one replicate. For sorted subsets, each replicate PCR was loaded with 200 ng genomic DNA, equivalent to about 30,000 T cell genomes. Purified libraries were quantified with a Qubit 3.0 fluorometer, sized on a Bioanalyzer 2100, and re-quantified with the KAPA Library Quantification kit. Each immunoSEQ 96-well plate was sequenced on its own single-read 150-cycle Illumina NextSeq 550 flow cell. Under the source paper's analysis protocol: Because the immunoSEQ output held only junctional sequences and lacked quality scores, the filtering could not match the filtering applied to full-length reads. Sequences were annotated with PyIR, a Python wrapper for IgBLAST v1.9, and V/J genes and CDR3 were assigned using IMGT germline references. Any read was removed if the V/J assignment was weak (E-value above 1e-6), the CDR3 was missing, or the read contained stop codons, out-of-frame junctions, or ambiguous translated residues. A V3J clonotype was defined by an identical inferred V gene, J gene, and CDR3 amino acid sequence. Percentage overlap between repertoires was calculated by dividing the number of shared unique clonotypes by the size of the smaller repertoire. Richness of each repertoire was evaluated using RTK rarefaction, the Chao1 estimator, and Recon v2.1 estimates of unobserved clonotypes. Generation probabilities for all TCRbeta clonotypes obtained by the gDNA method from a handful of donors were computed using OLGA. TCRdb obtained this table from immuneACCESS and retained in-frame rearrangements with V and J assigned. These tables miss some clones; where compared with another copy, unresolved V genes account for less than half of the shortfall, and the remainder is unexplained. Clone size and the V and J calls come from that table; the DNA yielded D and trimming. In all, the sample holds roughly 700,000 clones, and 74% of those were seen once. Over 1.5% of the sample goes to the ten largest clones.

This clone has just a few counts. The antigen this receptor binds is unknown. No per-base quality is available; no much larger clone lies one base away. The specimen sequenced was memory CD4+ T cells sorted from blood. Taken with the paper, the label for cell subset or site translates to: CD45RA-negative fraction. This chain joins TRBV7-2 to TRBJ2-7, with the D gene call left open. The clonotype comes from a woman aged 30 to 39 in good health. The nucleotide sequence is TGTGCCAGCAGCCAGGTCTGGATCGACGAGCAGTACTTC. Translation gives CASSQVWIDEQYF.